This TCR beta chain was captured in a study of blood T cell repertoires in COVID-19. The CDR3 totals 13 residues. V was trimmed by 0 bases and J by 7 bases, leaving 8 bases between them. CDR1 SGHRS and CDR2 YFSETQ come from the germline V gene. Produced via immunoSEQ multiplex PCR; TCRdb's table is partial and in-frame only. The data hold approximately 170,000 clones, with 80% to 95% observed a single time. This chain connects TRBV5-1 to TRBJ1-5; no clear D. The origin of this receptor is a woman aged 55-75 years with COVID-19, enrolled during active disease. Material for sequencing was peripheral blood. CDR3 loop: CASSLAGLQPQHF. CDR3 sequence (DNA): TGCGCCAGCAGCTTGGCCGGGTTGCAGCCCCAGCATTTT.